The clone carrying this T cell receptor (beta chain) rates as medium-sized. There are 13 residues in the CDR3. The germline V and J ends were trimmed by 7 bases and 4 bases, with 10 bases remaining between them. Germline V gene lookup returns CDR1 LNHDA and CDR2 SQIVND (reference sequence). The data were taken from a study of CXCR3 chemokines and chemotherapy response in bladder cancer. One entry per CDR3 protein, called by TCRdb with MiXCR from the PCR reads. Of around 13,000 distinct CDR3 sequences in the sample, roughly 12% were seen once. The source is a human donor with bladder cancer that did not respond to neoadjuvant chemotherapy. Specimen collection occurred from a patient whose treatment included neoadjuvant chemotherapy. This chain links TRBV19 with TRBJ2-2; D is uncertain. The DNA of the CDR3 is TGTGCCAGTACCGGCCGCGTCACCGGGGAGCTGTTTTTT. Translated, it gives CASTGRVTGELFF.